This T cell receptor (beta chain) was found in a study of regulatory T cells in long-lasting Graves disease. Whole-study findings and limits: TRBV28, TRBJ1-2 and TRBJ2-5 were segments that persistent disease favored.

There are many counts of this clonotype. Its antigen is as yet unknown. iRepertoire HTBI primers and Arm-PCR of CDR3 regions built TCR beta libraries. Via MiXCR, TCRdb re-called the multiplex PCR reads, giving one row per CDR3 protein. The sample lists about 200,000 distinct CDR3 sequences; roughly 18% were seen once. This sample's time point: newly diagnosed GD, antithyroid drugs for less than 3 months. After RNA was extracted from PBMCs, the TCR library was made from it. The germline gives CDR1 ENHRY, CDR2 SYGVKD. Trimming removed 3 bases from V and 0 bases from J, with 6 bases in between. The CDR3 length is 14 residues. These data were likewise used in another study, on T cells in Graves' hyperthyroidism and ophthalmopathy. From that report: Ophthalmopathy and stable hyperthyroidism were separated by a 13 V-J model.

The sample here was peripheral blood mononuclear cells (PBMCs), taken at new diagnosis, from a patient treated with antithyroid drugs. The clonotype comes from a woman in her 30s with Graves disease. The chain uses TRBV10-3 and TRBJ1-5; D not certain. CDR3 bases: TGTGCCATCAGTGAAGGGTATAGCAATCAGCCCCAGCATTTT. Encoded protein: CAISEGYSNQPQHF.